Sequencing of this T cell receptor (beta chain) was carried out in a study of response to subunit inactivated influenza vaccine. The study, taken as a whole, reports: Few additional T cells are recruited per seasonal influenza vaccination, authors suggested.

Using its own MiXCR run on the RT-PCR reads, TCRdb lists one record per CDR3 protein. The table shows about 160,000 distinct CDR3 sequences, with about a tenth occurring only once. CDR3 length: 14 amino acids. Trimming took 0 bases from V and 3 from J; bases not matched to a gene: 2. Germline V gene lookup returns CDR1 SGHRS and CDR2 YFSETQ. This clonotype was detected only a few times. Its cognate antigen is unknown. This sequence was found in a man in his fifties or sixties who received an inactivated influenza vaccine. The chain is built from TRBV5-1 and TRBJ2-7, with TRBD1 matching 8 bases. The sample was non-naive T cells sorted from PBMCs, taken roughly 46 days after vaccination. CDR3 nucleotide sequence: TGCGCCAGCAGCTTGGGCAGGGGGCTCTACGAGCAGTACTTC. It yields the protein CASSLGRGLYEQYF.